These 11 T cell receptor beta chains were all obtained from the same sample, sequenced in a study of blood T cell repertoires in COVID-19. Measured with immunoSEQ multiplex PCR; TCRdb has only the in-frame clones, and not every one. This table has tens of thousands of clones, 80% to 85% appearing once. Sequencing was performed on peripheral blood. The receptor source for this set is a woman in her fifties or sixties with acute or convalescent COVID-19.

The chain is built from TRBV9 and TRBJ2-1, with TRBD1 matching 10 bases. Germline CDR1 reads SGDLS; CDR2 reads YYNGEE. Trimming at V came to 3 bases and at J to 7 bases, leaving 4 bases not matched to a gene. This CDR3 region has 14 residues. CDR3 loop: CASSGRDRGNEQFF. As DNA, the CDR3 is TGTGCCAGCAGCGGCCGGGACAGGGGAAATGAGCAGTTCTTC.

The chain is built from TRBV6-4 and TRBJ2-1; 15 positions agree with TRBD2. Germline V gives CDR1 MRHNA, CDR2 SNTAGT. J lost 5 bases, V lost 6 bases, and 11 bases had no gene match. This CDR3 comprises 18 residues. The chain's CDR3 is CASSISGTSGGTNNEQFF. DNA for the CDR3: TGTGCCAGCAGCATTTCCGGGACTAGCGGGGGGACTAACAATGAGCAGTTCTTC.

This clone was counted a few times. CDR3 bases: TGCGCCAGCAGCTTGTCCTGGGGCGGGAGCTATGGCTACACCTTC. It encodes CASSLSWGGSYGYTF. The J gene is TRBJ1-2, the V gene TRBV5-1; D possibly corresponds to TRBD1 (5 bases). The length of the CDR3 is 15 residues. Trimming left V 1 base short and J 4 bases short, with 14 bases between. The germline V gene has CDR1 SGHRS and CDR2 YFSETQ.

V is TRBV5-1 and J is TRBJ1-1; D ambiguous. V was cut by 2 bases and J by 0 bases, with 8 bases left in between. CDR1 and CDR2 from the germline V gene are SGHRS and YFSETQ. CDR3 length equals 14 residues. CDR3 coding DNA: TGCGCCAGCAGCTTAGACGGGGTGAACACTGAAGCTTTCTTT. Amino acids: CASSLDGVNTEAFF.

The chain uses TRBV6-4 and TRBJ2-3, with a weak D call TRBD2 (6 bases). With 5 bases removed from V and 4 bases from J, the gap between germline ends came to 19 bases. The V gene's germline CDR1 is MRHNA and CDR2 SNTAGT. This CDR3 is 16 amino acids long. This CDR3 is CASSRSLGGAPDTQYF. In DNA, the CDR3 is TGTGCCAGCAGTCGATCCCTCGGGGGAGCCCCAGATACGCAGTATTTT.

The chain employs TRBV27 and TRBJ2-2; TRBD2 aligns across 8 bases. The CDR3 length is 19 residues. The J segment lost 4 bases and the V segment lost 0 bases, leaving 13 bases of the junction unmatched. CDR1 MNHEY and CDR2 SMNVEV come from the germline V gene (reference sequence). The CDR3 region has the DNA TGTGCCAGCAGTTTATCCCAACCGGCGGGGGGCATCGGCACCGGGGAGCTGTTTTTT. This codes for CASSLSQPAGGIGTGELFF.

This clone turned up a few times. The rearrangement links TRBV6-6 to TRBJ2-2; 10 positions match TRBD1. CDR3 length equals 15 residues. Germline loops: CDR1 MNHNY, CDR2 SVGAGI (reference sequence). J gave up 6 bases and V 4 bases, and 5 bases lay outside the gene matches. CDR3: CASSLRQGASGELFF. DNA of the CDR3: TGTGCCAGCAGTTTAAGACAGGGGGCCTCCGGGGAGCTGTTTTTT.

This clone was detected only once. This rearrangement joins TRBV5-6 to TRBJ2-3; 14 nucleotides align to TRBD2. V gave up 4 bases and J gave up 9 bases; unmatched junction bases: 10. Germline V CDR1 and CDR2: SGHDT, YYEEEE. The CDR3 extends over 16 amino acids. CDR3 amino acids: CASSPMTSGGAGTQYF. The CDR3 DNA sequence: TGTGCCAGCAGCCCGATGACTAGCGGGGGGGCAGGGACGCAGTATTTT. The whole variable domain, filled in from reference TRBV5-6 and TRBJ2-3, reads DAGVTQSPTHLIKTRGQQVTLRCSPKSGHDTVSWYQQALGQGPQFIFQYYEEEERQRGNFPDRFSGHQFPNYSSELNVNALLLGDSALYLCASSPMTSGGAGTQYFGPGTRLTVL.

This clone was counted a single time. A junction boundary mismatches the germline segment, possibly from a read error. V usage is TRBV10-3 and J usage is TRBJ2-7; 7 bases are shared with TRBD2. The CDR3 runs 13 residues. Germline lookup yields CDR1 ENHRY and CDR2 SYGVKD. The CDR3 DNA sequence: TGTGCCATCAGTGAGGCCCGGGGGGACTTCCCTCGCTTC. It translates to CAISEARGDFPRF.

This clone came up once. The chain employs TRBV6-5 and TRBJ2-5; tentatively, D is TRBD2 (7 bases). The germline CDR1 and CDR2 sequences are MNHEY and SVGAGI. Trimming pared 6 bases from V and 5 bases from J, leaving 13 bases between. This CDR3 region has 13 residues. This CDR3 reads CASRGAGVETQYF. CDR3 DNA sequence: TGTGCCAGCAGGGGGGCGGGGGTCGAGACCCAGTACTTC.

The J gene is TRBJ2-2, the V gene TRBV29-1; 8 bases are shared with TRBD1. The length of the CDR3 is 14 residues. With 4 bases clipped from V and 7 bases from J, the junction kept 8 bases outside the gene matches. Germline-derived CDR1 and CDR2 are SQVTM and ANQGSEA. The CDR3 loop is CSVAQGAHSGELFF. CDR3 DNA sequence: TGCAGCGTTGCGCAGGGGGCCCACAGCGGGGAGCTGTTTTTT.